The TCR beta chain under discussion was sequenced for a study of control samples from healthy donors and cancer patients. V was trimmed by 3 bases and J by 6 bases, leaving 27 bases between them. Germline V gene data show CDR1 as LGHNA and CDR2 as YNFKEQ. The CDR3 has 20 residues. Only in-frame clones appear in the TCRdb table, and some are missing; sequencing was by immunoSEQ multiplex PCR. The sample holds some 94,000 clones, about 88% seen once. The rearrangement links TRBV4-2 to TRBJ1-6, with a possible D match to TRBD1 (5 bases). Sequencing input: PBMCs. The sequence was obtained from a woman in her forties or fifties with colorectal cancer. The CDR3 region is CASSHPGGASDPTFNSPLHF. The CDR3 nucleotides read TGTGCCAGCAGCCATCCTGGAGGGGCGTCAGACCCAACTTTTAATTCACCCCTCCACTTT.